The 19 T cell receptor beta chains listed next were all sequenced from one sample in a study of cytotoxic CD8 clonotypes in ibrutinib-treated CLL. Here immunoSEQ multiplex PCR was the method, and the copy in TCRdb shows in-frame clones only, minus some. The profile covers 12,000 to 15,000 clones, with 50% to 55% appearing a single time and less than 40% taken by the ten largest. Source: PBMCs, taken at a roughly 25-month disease-progression time point, from a patient treated with ibrutinib. Source of these receptors: a human donor with chronic lymphocytic leukemia.

This clone was counted a few times. The gene calls are TRBV5-1 and TRBJ2-3; D uncertain. This CDR3 is 15 amino acids long. V was clipped by 0 bases and J by 5 bases, with 13 bases between them. The germline gives CDR1 SGHRS, CDR2 YFSETQ. This CDR3 reads CASSLDGRNGDTQYF. The CDR3 DNA follows: TGCGCCAGCAGCTTGGACGGTAGGAATGGAGATACGCAGTATTTT. Looking up the rest from reference TRBV5-1 and TRBJ2-3 gives the full variable domain: KAGVTQTPRYLIKTRGQQVTLSCSPISGHRSVSWYQQTPGQGLQFLFEYFSETQRNKGNFPGRFSGRQFSNSRSEMNVSTLELGDSALYLCASSLDGRNGDTQYFGPGTRLTVL.

This rearrangement joins TRBV5-1 to TRBJ1-2; possibly TRBD1 for D (5 bases). CDR1 and CDR2 (germline): SGHRS, YFSETQ. This CDR3 contains 14 residues. V lost 0 bases to trimming and J lost 4 bases, with 10 bases between them. Written as DNA, the CDR3 is TGCGCCAGCAGCTTGGGGAGGGGACTCTATGGCTACACCTTC. Protein sequence: CASSLGRGLYGYTF.

This clone was counted a few times. This same CDR3 is encoded by further DNA sequences in the sample. The rearrangement joins TRBV11-2 to TRBJ1-1; D is possibly TRBD1 (6 bases). This CDR3 has 14 residues. Germline CDR1 and CDR2: SGHAT and FQNNGV. Trimming took 4 bases from V and 0 from J, leaving 9 bases between them. The CDR3 DNA is TGTGCCAGCAGCTGGGGACAAATGAACACTGAAGCTTTCTTT. Translation gives CASSWGQMNTEAFF.

The V and J genes are TRBV5-1 and TRBJ2-1; 7 bases map to TRBD1. Germline CDR1 SGHRS, CDR2 YFSETQ. Trimming took 0 bases from V and 2 from J; bases not matched to a gene: 2. The CDR3 loop spans 15 amino acids. This chain's CDR3 is CASSLGQGPYNEQFF. CDR3 nucleotide sequence: TGCGCCAGCAGCTTGGGACAGGGTCCCTACAATGAGCAGTTCTTC.

This clone was detected a few times. The V call is TRBV4-1, the J call TRBJ1-2; possible D gene TRBD1, 6 bases. The CDR3 is made up of 16 amino acids. The germline V and J ends were trimmed by 0 bases and 8 bases, with 19 bases remaining between them. In germline, CDR1 is MGHRA, CDR2 YSYEKL. CDR3 residues: CASSQDGTGFLSGYTF. DNA of the CDR3: TGCGCCAGCAGCCAAGATGGAACAGGGTTTCTGAGCGGCTACACCTTC.

The chain uses TRBV19 and TRBJ2-1; D is possibly TRBD1 (5 bases). The V gene's germline CDR1 is LNHDA and CDR2 SQIVND (reference sequence). The CDR3 is 14 residues long. V lost 2 bases, J lost 5 bases, and 10 bases lay in between. Here the CDR3 reads CASSILTANNEQFF. The CDR3 coding sequence is TGTGCCAGTAGTATACTGACAGCGAACAATGAGCAGTTCTTC. Full variable domain (remainder filled in from reference TRBV19 and TRBJ2-1): DGGITQSPKYLFRKEGQNVTLSCEQNLNHDAMYWYRQDPGQGLRLIYYSQIVNDFQKGDIAEGYSVSREKKESFPLTVTSAQKNPTAFYLCASSILTANNEQFFGPGTRLTVL.

J is TRBJ1-2 and V is TRBV6-5; D may be TRBD1 (5 bases). CDR1 and CDR2 (germline): MNHEY, SVGAGI. The CDR3 loop spans 14 amino acids. V was clipped by 4 bases and J by 4 bases, with 13 bases between them. CDR3 nucleotide sequence: TGTGCCAGCAGTTTCCGGGAGGGGCGCTATGGCTACACCTTC. Amino acid sequence: CASSFREGRYGYTF.

The rearrangement links TRBV5-6 to TRBJ1-6; 8 bases are a match to TRBD1. Germline V lookup: CDR1 SGHDT, CDR2 YYEEEE. This CDR3 spans 13 amino acids. The V gene end was trimmed by 6 bases and the J gene end by 11 bases; junction bases not matched to a gene: 7. CDR3 protein: CASTSQGGTPLHF. CDR3 DNA: TGTGCCAGCACCTCACAGGGGGGAACACCCCTCCACTTT.

The J gene is TRBJ2-3, the V gene TRBV23-1; D possibly matches TRBD1 or TRBD2 (5 bases each). TRBV23-1 is recorded as an ORF, its role being uncertain. This CDR3 has 9 residues. The CDR3 coding sequence is TGCGCTCTACTGGGGGCGCAGTATTTT. The encoded protein is CALLGAQYF.

V usage is TRBV19 and J usage is TRBJ2-1; 7 bases match TRBD1. The germline CDR1 and CDR2 sequences are LNHDA and SQIVND (reference sequence). The CDR3 totals 15 residues. The J segment lost 5 bases and the V segment lost 4 bases, leaving 8 bases of the junction unmatched. The DNA for the CDR3 is TGTGCCAGTAGTACCGACAGGGCCTCAGACAATGAGCAGTTCTTC. Translated: CASSTDRASDNEQFF.

The CDR3 DNA reads as TGTGCCAGCAGCGCACAACGGACAGGGAGATACACAGATACGCAGTATTTT. Its protein product is CASSAQRTGRYTDTQYF. V gene TRBV9 combines with J gene TRBJ2-3; TRBD1 aligns across 8 bases. V trimming: 3 bases; J trimming: 2 bases; junction bases outside the gene matches: 11. The CDR3 is made up of 17 amino acids. The V gene's germline CDR1 is SGDLS and CDR2 YYNGEE.

The gene calls are TRBV11-3 and TRBJ1-1, with D unclear. CDR1 and CDR2 (germline): SGHNT, YENEEA. The CDR3 consists of 15 residues. V dropped 5 bases and J dropped 2 bases, with 15 bases sitting between them. For the CDR3, the DNA is TGTGCCAGCAGCAGGACCCGAAGCGATAACACTGAAGCTTTCTTT. Amino acids: CASSRTRSDNTEAFF.

In its sample, this clone was seen a few times. The chain links TRBV4-1 to TRBJ1-5, with D hard to call. Looked up from germline, CDR1 is MGHRA and CDR2 is YSYEKL. This CDR3 is built from 15 residues. Trimming took off 6 bases at V and 7 bases at J, with 19 bases between the two ends. The CDR3 sequence is CASSLAMSSRQPQHF. The CDR3 nucleotides read TGCGCCAGCAGTCTTGCTATGAGCTCTCGGCAGCCCCAGCATTTT.

Sample share makes this clone medium-sized. The same CDR3 arises from other DNA sequences in this sample as well. The rearrangement uses TRBV29-1 and TRBJ1-4; 9 bases match TRBD1. This CDR3 spans 12 amino acids. Unmatched junction bases numbered 4, after V lost 6 bases and J lost 8 bases. Germline CDR1 SQVTM, CDR2 ANQGSEA. CDR3 DNA: TGCAGCGTGGGACAGGGTAACGAAAAACTGTTTTTT. Its translation: CSVGQGNEKLFF.

This clone was counted only a few times. The V and J genes are TRBV29-1 and TRBJ2-2; no reliable D call. V was shortened by 7 bases and J by 6 bases, with 15 bases between the two germline ends. CDR1 and CDR2 (germline): SQVTM, ANQGSEA. The CDR3 has 13 residues. Written as DNA, the CDR3 is TGCAGCGGCAAATACGTCGCGGCCGGGGAGCTGTTTTTT. Its translation is CSGKYVAAGELFF.

The V gene is TRBV18, the J gene TRBJ2-7; 9 bases are shared with TRBD1. The trim removed 3 bases at V and 5 bases at J, leaving 2 bases unmatched. This CDR3 is 13 amino acids long. Germline loops: CDR1 KGHSH, CDR2 LQKENI. The DNA for the CDR3 is TGTGCCAGCTCACCCCGGGACAGGGACGAGCAGTACTTC. It codes for CASSPRDRDEQYF.

The chain couples TRBV2 to TRBJ2-2, with TRBD2 identical over 7 bases. Germline loops: CDR1 SNHLY, CDR2 FYNNEI. The V gene end was trimmed by 7 bases and the J gene end by 4 bases; junction bases not matched to a gene: 3. The CDR3 consists of 13 residues. The CDR3 is CASTPGGTGELFF. In DNA form, the CDR3 reads TGTGCCAGCACTCCGGGGGGCACCGGGGAGCTGTTTTTT.

The chain combines TRBV6-5 with TRBJ2-1, with 10 bases matching TRBD2. The CDR3 length is 15 residues. CDR1 and CDR2 from the germline V gene are MNHEY and SVGAGI. The trim removed 6 bases at V and 3 bases at J, leaving 5 bases unmatched. The CDR3 DNA sequence: TGTGCCAGCAGCGGACTAGCGGTTCTCTACAATGAGCAGTTCTTC. It codes for CASSGLAVLYNEQFF.

This chain uses TRBV14 with TRBJ2-3, with 8 nucleotides matching TRBD2. This CDR3 has 17 residues. J gave up 0 bases and V 4 bases, and 9 bases lay outside the gene matches. Per the germline V gene, CDR1 is SGHDN and CDR2 is FVKESK. The CDR3 spells CASSPFSGGGSTDTQYF. The CDR3 nucleotides are TGTGCCAGCAGCCCCTTCAGCGGGGGAGGAAGCACAGATACGCAGTATTTT.